A selection of T cell receptor beta chains follows, all from one sample in a study of T cell changes during pregnancy in multiple sclerosis. Data came from immunoSEQ multiplex PCR; TCRdb stores just in-frame clones and leaves some out. The profile covers about 33,000 clones, with about 89% appearing a single time and around 2.8% taken by the ten largest. The material sequenced was CD4+ T cells from peripheral blood mononuclear cells, taken in the third trimester of pregnancy. Receptors were obtained from a female donor in good health, enrolled as a control in a pregnancy study. Both conserved end residues are part of each CDR3. D genes are given only for firm matches. Not all rows give a size; the values are once, few, many and, for expanded clones, a class.

-	-	TRBJ1-2	TRBV2	CASTSWSLLYGYTF	TGTGCCAGCACGAGTTGGTCGTTGTTGTATGGCTACACCTTC
-	-	TRBJ2-5	TRBV30	CAWSKCTRETQYF	TGTGCCTGGAGTAAATGTACACGAGAGACCCAGTACTTC
-	TRBD2	TRBJ2-3	TRBV9	CASSPNGGRSDTQYF	TGTGCCAGCAGCCCCAACGGCGGGAGGTCAGATACGCAGTATTTT
-	TRBD1	TRBJ2-1	TRBV28	CASSSGGQVRFF	TGTGCCAGCAGCTCAGGAGGACAGGTACGGTTCTTC
-	TRBD1	TRBJ2-4	TRBV10-1	CASPHRDRAWGENIQYF	TGCGCCAGCCCTCACCGGGACAGGGCCTGGGGGGAAAACATTCAGTACTTC
-	-	TRBJ2-1	TRBV4-2	CASSQVRKATARLYNEQFF	TGTGCCAGCAGCCAAGTCCGCAAGGCGACAGCTCGTCTGTACAATGAGCAGTTCTTC
-	-	TRBJ2-5	TRBV7-8	CASSLGQGQETQYF	TGTGCCAGCAGCTTAGGGCAGGGCCAAGAGACCCAGTACTTC
-	TRBD1	TRBJ2-1	TRBV19	CASNRGLDNEQFF	TGTGCCAGTAACAGGGGGCTAGACAATGAGCAGTTCTTC
-	TRBD2	TRBJ2-2	TRBV27	CASSPRTIPTSGLNTGELFF	TGTGCCAGCAGTCCAAGAACGATCCCGACTAGCGGGCTAAACACCGGGGAGCTGTTTTTT
-	-	TRBJ2-5	TRBV5-8	CASSLGGYFQETQYF	TGTGCCAGCAGCTTGGGCGGATACTTCCAAGAGACCCAGTACTTC
-	-	TRBJ2-1	TRBV6-5	CASSFRGGLYNEQFF	TGTGCCAGCAGTTTTAGGGGCGGTTTGTACAATGAGCAGTTCTTC
-	-	TRBJ1-5	TRBV27	CASSFADSNQPQHF	TGTGCCAGCAGTTTTGCAGATAGCAATCAGCCCCAGCATTTT
-	-	TRBJ2-3	TRBV11-1	CASSQGTDTQYF	TGTGCCAGCAGTCAGGGCACAGATACGCAGTATTTT
-	TRBD2	TRBJ2-2	TRBV7-2	CASRLSASGVRGPGELFF	TGTGCCAGCAGACTTTCTGCTAGCGGGGTCAGGGGCCCCGGGGAGCTGTTTTTT
few	TRBD1	TRBJ2-3	TRBV6-4	CASRPGQDTDTQYF	TGTGCCAGCAGACCGGGACAGGACACAGATACGCAGTATTTT
-	TRBD1	TRBJ2-5	TRBV7-6	CASSLALRGRWETQYF	TGTGCCAGCAGCTTAGCGCTCAGGGGGCGATGGGAGACCCAGTACTTC
-	-	TRBJ1-1	TRBV7-9	CASSPRTEAFF	TGTGCCAGCAGCCCCCGGACAGAAGCTTTCTTT
-	TRBD2	TRBJ2-7	TRBV11-2	CASSPRRLAAPYEQYF	TGTGCCAGCAGCCCCCGCCGACTAGCGGCCCCCTACGAGCAGTACTTC
-	TRBD1	TRBJ2-1	TRBV27	CASSRITIRDRVNEQFF	TGTGCCAGCAGTAGAATCACTATCCGGGACAGGGTAAATGAGCAGTTCTTC
-	-	TRBJ1-5	TRBV30	CAWSSGRTVSNQPQHF	TGTGCCTGGAGTTCCGGCAGGACTGTTAGCAATCAGCCCCAGCATTTT
-	-	TRBJ1-3	TRBV28	CASITGDGNTIYF	TGTGCCAGTATTACGGGGGATGGAAACACCATATATTTT